This T cell receptor (beta chain) was captured in a study of blood T cell repertoires in COVID-19. Turning to the study itself: Both acute and convalescent COVID-19 samples were obtained from the United States, Italy and Spain. In each case, the material was cDNA or gDNA derived from T cells, B-cell-depleted T cells, or PBMCs.

The CDR3 sequence is 14 residues long. With V trimmed by 5 bases and J by 2 bases, 7 bases remained unmatched. The V gene's germline CDR1 is GTSNPN and CDR2 SVGIG (reference sequence). As originally analysed: Reference gene primers were amplified, and this amplification served to estimate nucleated cell counts. Only in-frame clones appear in the TCRdb table, and some are missing; sequencing was by immunoSEQ multiplex PCR. That table supplies the V and J calls and clone size; D and trimming were determined from the DNA. The sample lists 250,000 to 350,000 clones; 75% to 90% were seen once. Sequencing used peripheral blood. The gene calls are TRBV30 and TRBJ2-3; 7 nucleotides agree with TRBD1. The TCR comes from a woman between 35 and 50 years old who had recovered from COVID-19. The CDR3 bases are TGTGCCTGGTGCCGACAGGGATACACAGATACGCAGTATTTT. Translated: CAWCRQGYTDTQYF.